The clone carrying this T cell receptor (beta chain) was detected a few times. What it recognizes is unknown. CDR1 is SQVTM, CDR2 ANQGSEA, per germline. Deletions cut 6 bases from V and 6 bases from J, with 15 bases between. This CDR3 is 12 amino acids long. Included in the TCR beta cDNA libraries were unique molecular identifiers. Each sample of roughly 0.9 to 11 million input T cells yielded about 500,000 cDNA molecules, so each molecule approximated one T cell. From the PCR reads, TCRdb called clonotypes with MiXCR, one entry per CDR3 protein. The sample lists roughly 600,000 distinct CDR3 sequences, around 47% seen once, with more than 1.5% in the top ten. The sample comes from a study of post-analysis software for immune sequencing data. Findings of the study overall: There was significantly lower normalized Chao1 diversity in multiple sclerosis patients than in controls. With TRBV5-6, TRBV5-1 and TRBV20-1 included, about five TRBV segments were more frequent in patients than in controls. Clustering by F measure revealed strong co-clustering among samples prepared together in one batch.

The V and J genes are TRBV29-1 and TRBJ2-7; D is undetermined. This receptor was taken from a girl aged 10 to 17 with multiple sclerosis. The sequencing sample was made of blood. CDR3 coding DNA: TGCAGCGTCGCGATAAACCCCCGCGAGCAGTACTTC. Residues: CSVAINPREQYF.